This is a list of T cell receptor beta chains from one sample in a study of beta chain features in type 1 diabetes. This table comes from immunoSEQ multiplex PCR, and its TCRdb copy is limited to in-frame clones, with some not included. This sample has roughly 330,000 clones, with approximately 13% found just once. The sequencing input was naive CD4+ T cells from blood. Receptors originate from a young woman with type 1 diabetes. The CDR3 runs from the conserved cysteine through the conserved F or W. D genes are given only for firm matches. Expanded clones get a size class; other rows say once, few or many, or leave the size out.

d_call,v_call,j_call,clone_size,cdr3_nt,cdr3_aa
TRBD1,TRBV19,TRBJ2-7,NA,TGTGCCAGTAGGACAGGGGGCTCCCTAGACGAGCAGTACTTC,CASRTGGSLDEQYF
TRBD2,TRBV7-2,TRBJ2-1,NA,TGTGCCAGCAGCCCCTGGGGTAGCGGGAGGGGATACAATGAGCAGTTCTTC,CASSPWGSGRGYNEQFF
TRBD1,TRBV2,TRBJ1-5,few,TGTGCCAGCAGTGAAGCGCGGAACAGGGGAGTTCAGCCCCAGCATTTT,CASSEARNRGVQPQHF
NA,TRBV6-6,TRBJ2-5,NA,TGTGCCAGCAGGCCTACAGGGTTTGGGTCGGAGACCCAGTACTTC,CASRPTGFGSETQYF
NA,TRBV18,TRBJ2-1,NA,TGTGCCAGCTCACCACCGACGGGGGATGAGCAGTTCTTC,CASSPPTGDEQFF
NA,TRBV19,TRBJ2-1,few,TGTGCCAGTAGTATCAGAGGGATTTACAATGAGCAGTTCTTC,CASSIRGIYNEQFF
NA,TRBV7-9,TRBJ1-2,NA,TGTGCCAGCAGCCTCGGAGAATATGGCTACACCTTC,CASSLGEYGYTF
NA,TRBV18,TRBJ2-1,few,TGTGCCAGCTCACCCCTAGAGAACTCCTACAATGAGCAGTTCTTC,CASSPLENSYNEQFF
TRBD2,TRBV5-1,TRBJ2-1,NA,TGCGCCAGCAGCCCCGGGACTAGAGGTTACCATGAGCAGTTCTTC,CASSPGTRGYHEQFF
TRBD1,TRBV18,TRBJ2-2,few,TGTGCCAGCTCATCCGAGACAGGGCTGAACACCGGGGAGCTGTTTTTT,CASSSETGLNTGELFF
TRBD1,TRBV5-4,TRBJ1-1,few,TGTGCCAGCAGCTTGGGGGGGACAGGGGGCCTGAACACTGAAGCTTTCTTT,CASSLGGTGGLNTEAFF
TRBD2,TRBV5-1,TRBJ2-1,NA,TGCGCCAGCAGCTTGGCCCTAGCGGGAGACAATGAGCAGTTCTTC,CASSLALAGDNEQFF
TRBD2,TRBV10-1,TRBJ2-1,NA,TGCGCCAGCAGCACGACTAGCGGGAGGGACCATGGTGAGCAGTTCTTC,CASSTTSGRDHGEQFF
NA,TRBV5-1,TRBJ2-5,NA,TGCGCCAGCAGCTTGGGGGCAGGAACCCAAGAGACCCAGTACTTC,CASSLGAGTQETQYF
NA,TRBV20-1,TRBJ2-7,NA,TGCAGTGCTCCCGAGGGAGCCGAGCAGTACTTC,CSAPEGAEQYF
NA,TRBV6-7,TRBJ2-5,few,TGTGCCAGCAGTTACCCAGACAACCAAGAGACCCAGTACTTC,CASSYPDNQETQYF
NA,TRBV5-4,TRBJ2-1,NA,TGTGCCAGCACCTCATTATTGAATAGCGGTAATGAGCAGTTCTTC,CASTSLLNSGNEQFF
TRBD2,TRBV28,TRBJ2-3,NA,TGTGCCAGCAGTTCTCCCGAGGGACTAGCGGGGACGCAGTATTTT,CASSSPEGLAGTQYF
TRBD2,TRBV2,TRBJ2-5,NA,TGTGCCAGCAGTGAAGGAACTAGCGGGAGAGGCGAGACCCAGTACTTC,CASSEGTSGRGETQYF
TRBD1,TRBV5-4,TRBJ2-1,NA,TGTGCCAGCAGCTCAGCGACAGGGGTGGCCAATGAGCAGTTCTTC,CASSSATGVANEQFF
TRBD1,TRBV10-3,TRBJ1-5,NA,TGTGCCATGCAGGGGGCGGTCAATCAGCCCCAGCATTTT,CAMQGAVNQPQHF
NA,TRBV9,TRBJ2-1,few,TGTGCCAGCAGCGTAGCTAGGCTAGCGCCTGAGCAGTTCTTC,CASSVARLAPEQFF
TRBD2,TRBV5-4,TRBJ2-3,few,TGTGCCAGCAGCCGTAGCGGGGGGAACACAGATACGCAGTATTTT,CASSRSGGNTDTQYF
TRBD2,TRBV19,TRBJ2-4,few,TGTGCCAGTAGTATTGTTCTCGGGAGGGCCGTCTCGGGAAACATTCAGTACTTC,CASSIVLGRAVSGNIQYF
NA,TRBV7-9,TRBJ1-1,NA,TGTGCCAGCAGCTTCGAGGGGGACGGAAACACTGAAGCTTTCTTT,CASSFEGDGNTEAFF
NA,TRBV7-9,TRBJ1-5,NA,TGTGCCAGCAGCGCCCAGGACAACAATCAGCCCCAGCATTTT,CASSAQDNNQPQHF
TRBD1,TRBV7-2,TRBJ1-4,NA,TGTGCCAGCAGCCTCGTCTCGCAGGGGGCTGGGGAAAAACTGTTTTTT,CASSLVSQGAGEKLFF
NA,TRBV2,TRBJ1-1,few,TGTGCCAGCAGTGAAACCCGATCAGGTATCACTGAAGCTTTCTTT,CASSETRSGITEAFF
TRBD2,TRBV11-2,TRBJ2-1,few,TGTGCCAGCAGCTTCGGACTAGCGGGAGACCACAATGAGCAGTTCTTC,CASSFGLAGDHNEQFF
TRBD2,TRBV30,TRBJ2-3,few,TGTGCCTGGAGTGTGGCGGGGGGCACAGATACGCAGTATTTT,CAWSVAGGTDTQYF
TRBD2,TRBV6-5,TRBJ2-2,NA,TGTGCCAGCAGTTACTGGACTAGCGGGAGCGGGGAGCTGTTTTTT,CASSYWTSGSGELFF
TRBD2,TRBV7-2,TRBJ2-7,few,TGTGCCAGCAGCTTCCGTGGCGGGAGTGGGTACGAGCAGTACTTC,CASSFRGGSGYEQYF
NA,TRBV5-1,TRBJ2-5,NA,TGCGCCAGCACCCCTCCCGTGGGGCTCCAAGAGACCCAGTACTTC,CASTPPVGLQETQYF
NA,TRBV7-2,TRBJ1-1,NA,TGTGCCAGCAGCTCCCGACAGCTTGAAGCTTTCTTT,CASSSRQLEAFF
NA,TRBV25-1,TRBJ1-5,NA,TGTGCCAGCAGTCGCGATCGGCCCCAGCATTTT,CASSRDRPQHF
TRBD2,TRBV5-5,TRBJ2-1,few,TGTGCCAGCATGGGACTAGGATGGAATGAGCAGTTCTTC,CASMGLGWNEQFF
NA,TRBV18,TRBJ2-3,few,TGTGCCAGCTCACTCGAGGCTAGCACAGATACGCAGTATTTT,CASSLEASTDTQYF
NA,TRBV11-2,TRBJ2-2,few,TGTGCCAGCAGCTTAGATCTGGGGGAGCTGTTTTTT,CASSLDLGELFF
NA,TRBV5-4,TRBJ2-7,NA,TGTGCCAGCAGCCCCCGAGAGCGGTCCTACGAGCAGTACTTC,CASSPRERSYEQYF
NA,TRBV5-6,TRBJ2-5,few,TGTGCCAGCAGCTTTCGAGAGACCCAGTACTTC,CASSFRETQYF
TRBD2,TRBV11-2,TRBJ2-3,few,TGTGCCAGCAGCTCCTCTGGACTAGCGGGAGTTGGTACGCAGTATTTT,CASSSSGLAGVGTQYF
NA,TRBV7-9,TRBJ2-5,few,TGTGCCAGCAGCTTAGCGGAGGAGACCCAGTACTTC,CASSLAEETQYF
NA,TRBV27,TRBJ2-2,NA,TGTGCCAGCAGTTCGTGGCACACCGGGGAGCTGTTTTTT,CASSSWHTGELFF
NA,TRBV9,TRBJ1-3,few,TGTGCCAGCAGCGTAGTCGACAGAGGAAACACCATATATTTT,CASSVVDRGNTIYF
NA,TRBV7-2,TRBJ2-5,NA,TGTGCCAGCAGCCCCCAGGGGGAGACCCAGTACTTC,CASSPQGETQYF
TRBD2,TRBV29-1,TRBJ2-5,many,TGCAGCGCCCCAGGGGTAGCGGGAGAGCTAGAGACCCAGTACTTC,CSAPGVAGELETQYF
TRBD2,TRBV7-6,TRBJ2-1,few,TGTGCCAGCAGCCACTCCGGACTAGCATTTTACAATGAGCAGTTCTTC,CASSHSGLAFYNEQFF
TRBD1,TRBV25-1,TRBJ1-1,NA,TGTGCCAGCAGTGGGGACAGGGTAAGGACTGAAGCTTTCTTT,CASSGDRVRTEAFF
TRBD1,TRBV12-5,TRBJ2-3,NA,TGTGCTAGTGGGGAACAGGGGGCGAATACGCAGTATTTT,CASGEQGANTQYF
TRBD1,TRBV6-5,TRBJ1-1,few,TGTGCCAGCAGTTACGCAGGGACAGTGAACACTGAAGCTTTCTTT,CASSYAGTVNTEAFF
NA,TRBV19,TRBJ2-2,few,TGTGCCAGTAATTCCGGGAAACAGAACACCGGGGAGCTGTTTTTT,CASNSGKQNTGELFF
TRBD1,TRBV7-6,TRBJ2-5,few,TGTGCCAGCAGCCCCAGACAGGGGAGGGAGACCCAGTACTTC,CASSPRQGRETQYF